The next 32 T cell receptor beta chains were all read from a single sample in a study of patients and donors after allogeneic stem cell transplantation. TCRdb used MiXCR to reprocess the RT-PCR reads, holding one entry per CDR3 protein. The sample records 390,000 or so distinct CDR3 sequences, about a sixth being singletons. Sequenced input: blood, either unsorted or a sorted T cell fraction (not recorded which). These receptor sequences come from a human donor who was either an allogeneic HSCT recipient or a stem cell or donor lymphocyte infusion donor (not recorded which). It is not recorded whose cells these are; they may come from a transplant donor.

This clonotype was found a few times. At one end, the junction sequence differs from germline, possibly due to a read error. The V and J genes are TRBV11-3 and TRBJ1-1, with a possible D match to TRBD1 (5 bases). The CDR3 consists of 15 residues. CDR1 and CDR2 from the germline V gene are SGHNT and YENEEA. CDR3 bases: TGTGCCAGCAGCGGGGGAAGTAGGGTGAACACTGAAGTTTTCTTT. The encoded protein is CASSGGSRVNTEVFF.

The chain links TRBV7-9 to TRBJ1-4; no reliable D call. The germline V and J ends were trimmed by 1 base and 5 bases, with 8 bases remaining between them. CDR3 length: 14 amino acids. Per germline, CDR1 SEHNR and CDR2 FQNEAQ (reference sequence). This CDR3 is CASSLGGINEKLFF. CDR3 nucleotide sequence: TGTGCCAGCAGCTTAGGTGGAATCAATGAAAAACTGTTTTTT.

The genes are TRBV4-2 and TRBJ2-7; 7 bases agree with TRBD1. With 1 base clipped from V and 3 bases from J, the junction kept 9 bases outside the gene matches. The CDR3 consists of 16 residues. Germline V gene lookup returns CDR1 LGHNA and CDR2 YNFKEQ. The CDR3, as DNA: TGTGCCAGCAGCCAAGGTGTAAACAGGGGTCGCTACGAGCAGTACTTC. This sequence encodes CASSQGVNRGRYEQYF.

This clonotype was recorded a few times. The rearrangement links TRBV7-9 to TRBJ1-1, with a weak D call TRBD1 (5 bases). The CDR3 covers 15 residues. V lost 5 bases and J 5 bases, leaving 18 bases between the germline ends. Germline loops: CDR1 SEHNR, CDR2 FQNEAQ (reference sequence). The CDR3 bases are TGTGCCAGCAGCCCAAGCGGAGGGGCGGGAACTGAAGCTTTCTTT. It translates to CASSPSGGAGTEAFF.

This clonotype was counted a single time. The chain employs TRBV3-1 and TRBJ1-1, with D hard to call. In germline, CDR1 is LGHDT, CDR2 YNNKEL (reference sequence). The germline V and J ends were trimmed by 0 bases and 2 bases, with 7 bases remaining between them. This CDR3 contains 14 residues. The CDR3 region is CASSQDVVNTEAFF. The CDR3 nucleotides read TGTGCCAGCAGCCAAGACGTCGTTAACACTGAAGCTTTCTTT.

This chain uses TRBV6-2 or TRBV6-3 with TRBJ1-1, with unresolved D. The V end lost 3 bases, the J end lost 1 base, and 9 bases lay between the germline ends. The length of the CDR3 is 14 residues. The germline CDR1 and CDR2 sequences are MNHEY and SVGEGT. The CDR3 spells CASSYFEGNTEAFF. CDR3 in DNA: TGTGCCAGCAGTTATTTTGAGGGGAACACTGAAGCTTTCTTT.

This sequence joins TRBV7-2 and TRBJ2-3; the match to TRBD2 covers 14 bases. This CDR3 has 16 amino acids. The germline V gene has CDR1 SGHTA and CDR2 FQGNSA. V lost 5 bases, J lost 5 bases, and 6 bases stayed unmatched. The CDR3 DNA is TGTGCCAGCAGCACCCGACTAGCGGGGGGGATAGATACGCAGTATTTT. Its protein product is CASSTRLAGGIDTQYF.

V gene TRBV9 combines with J gene TRBJ2-3; TRBD2 matches 12 bases. The V gene end was trimmed by 0 bases and the J gene end by 5 bases; junction bases not matched to a gene: 4. The CDR3 is 16 residues long. Germline assignment: CDR1 SGDLS and CDR2 YYNGEE. The CDR3, as DNA: TGTGCCAGCAGCGTAGGGACTAGCGGGAACATAGATACGCAGTATTTT. Encoded protein: CASSVGTSGNIDTQYF.

DNA of the CDR3: TGTGCCAGCAGCTTAGTCCCGGGACAAAACACTGAAGCTTTCTTT. This codes for CASSLVPGQNTEAFF. The V gene is TRBV7-6, the J gene TRBJ1-1, with D possibly TRBD1 on 6 matching bases. The germline V gene encodes CDR1 SGHVS and CDR2 FNYEAQ. Trimming pared 1 base from V and 2 bases from J, leaving 11 bases between. The CDR3 runs 15 residues. Based on the CDR3 plus reference TRBV7-6 and TRBJ1-1, the full variable domain is GAGVSQSPRYKVTKRGQDVALRCDPISGHVSLYWYRQALGQGPEFLTYFNYEAQQDKSGLPNDRFSAERPEGSISTLTIQRTEQRDSAMYRCASSLVPGQNTEAFFGQGTRLTVV.

This clonotype has just a few counts. V usage is TRBV5-1 and J usage is TRBJ1-4, with D maybe TRBD1 (5 bases). CDR1 and CDR2 from the germline V gene are SGHRS and YFSETQ. The length of the CDR3 is 14 residues. Between the trimmed V and J ends, which lost 4 bases and 5 bases, there was a span of 12 bases. Written as DNA, the CDR3 is TGCGCCAGCAGCCGACCCGACAGAAATGAAAAACTGTTTTTT. Amino acid sequence: CASSRPDRNEKLFF.

The chain has TRBV6-5 and TRBJ2-5; perhaps D is TRBD1 or TRBD2 (6 bases each). Trimming pared 8 bases from V and 5 bases from J, leaving 12 bases between. This CDR3 contains 12 residues. Germline CDR1 and CDR2: MNHEY and SVGAGI. CDR3 in amino acids: CASARGRETQYF. The CDR3 region has the DNA TGTGCCAGCGCGAGGGGGAGGGAGACCCAGTACTTC.

The chain carries TRBV6-2 or TRBV6-3 and TRBJ1-2; D perhaps matches TRBD1 (6 bases). In germline, CDR1 is MNHEY, CDR2 SVGEGT. Trimming took 5 bases from V and 8 from J, leaving 21 bases between them. The CDR3 runs to 15 residues. The CDR3 sequence: CASSTRDTGRNGYTF. The DNA of the CDR3 is TGTGCCAGCAGTACCCGGGACACCGGGCGGAACGGCTACACCTTC.

The V gene is TRBV7-3, the J gene TRBJ2-7, with 11 bases matching TRBD2. Per germline, CDR1 SGHTA and CDR2 FQGTGA. This CDR3 region has 17 residues. V was clipped by 1 base and J by 2 bases; unmatched bases: 7. The CDR3 DNA sequence: TGTGCCAGCAGCTTAATTCCCCTAGCGGGAGGAGCCTACGAGCAGTACTTC. Translating it yields CASSLIPLAGGAYEQYF.

This clonotype turned up a few times. The rearrangement uses TRBV12-3 or TRBV12-4 and TRBJ2-3; 9 bases align to TRBD2. The CDR3 contains 15 residues. After removal of 8 bases from V and 0 bases from J, the junction contained 6 bases not matched to a gene. The CDR3: CASGLAGRSTDTQYF. CDR3 nucleotide sequence: TGTGCCAGCGGGCTAGCGGGGCGTAGCACAGATACGCAGTATTTT.

This clonotype has just a few counts. The chain is built from TRBV27 and TRBJ1-4; tentative D call: TRBD1 (6 bases). Germline loops: CDR1 MNHEY, CDR2 SMNVEV (reference sequence). The length of the CDR3 is 14 residues. V gave up 2 bases and J gave up 7 bases, with 11 bases separating them. CDR3 in DNA: TGTGCCAGCAGTTTAGAAGGGGGAGGTGAAAAACTGTTTTTT. The encoded protein is CASSLEGGGEKLFF.

V gene TRBV6-2 or TRBV6-3 combines with J gene TRBJ2-2, with TRBD2 matching over 8 bases. The J segment lost 9 bases and the V segment lost 0 bases, leaving 9 bases of the junction unmatched. This CDR3 is built from 16 residues. The germline V gene encodes CDR1 MNHEY and CDR2 SVGEGT. The CDR3 protein is CASSYSSGGAIRELFF. The CDR3 bases are TGTGCCAGCAGTTACTCGTCGGGGGGGGCCATCCGGGAGCTGTTTTTT.

This clonotype was found a few times. The CDR3 nucleotides are TGTGCCAGCACCCCCACCGGGACAGGGTTTGAAAAACTGTTTTTT. This translates into CASTPTGTGFEKLFF. The genes are TRBV12-3 or TRBV12-4 and TRBJ1-4; 9 nucleotides align to TRBD1. V shed 7 bases, J shed 7 bases, and the junction held 10 bases outside the gene matches. The CDR3 spans 15 residues.

The chain combines TRBV11-1 with TRBJ2-7, with a tentative D call TRBD1 (6 bases). CDR3 length: 18 residues. Trimming pared 5 bases from V and 4 bases from J, leaving 27 bases between. Germline CDR1 reads SGHAT; CDR2 reads FQDESV (reference sequence). The CDR3 region is CASSLTGRLPKNPYEQYF. The CDR3 coding sequence is TGTGCCAGCAGCCTGACAGGTCGACTTCCCAAAAATCCATACGAGCAGTACTTC.

This chain uses TRBV6-5 with TRBJ1-2; D gene uncertain. This CDR3 region has 12 residues. The germline V and J ends were trimmed by 5 bases and 4 bases, with 8 bases remaining between them. The germline V gene has CDR1 MNHEY and CDR2 SVGAGI. As DNA, the CDR3 is TGTGCCAGCAGTACCGGGGTCTATGGCTACACCTTC. As protein: CASSTGVYGYTF.

This clonotype was recorded many times. The V call is TRBV20-1, the J call TRBJ2-3, with TRBD2 identical over 7 bases. This CDR3 contains 16 residues. Germline V gene data show CDR1 as DFQATT and CDR2 as SNEGSKA (reference sequence). V gave up 6 bases and J gave up 4 bases; unmatched junction bases: 16. CDR3 region: CSANRGGRMYADTQYF. In DNA form, the CDR3 reads TGCAGTGCCAACCGGGGCGGGAGAATGTATGCAGATACGCAGTATTTT.

This clonotype was seen a few times. The rearrangement joins TRBV20-1 to TRBJ2-7; D is possibly TRBD1 (6 bases). V lost 3 bases to trimming and J lost 4 bases, with 19 bases between them. This CDR3 region has 15 residues. CDR1 is DFQATT and CDR2 is SNEGSKA in the germline V gene (reference sequence). CDR3 coding DNA: TGCAGTGCTAGCGAGGGGCTAGGGGGTCTTTACGAGCAGTACTTC. Its protein product is CSASEGLGGLYEQYF.

V is TRBV2 and J is TRBJ1-6, with D possibly being TRBD1 (6 bases). Germline V gene sequence: CDR1 SNHLY, CDR2 FYNNEI. The CDR3 runs to 16 residues. Trimming shortened V by 3 bases and J by 2 bases, and 11 bases separated the two germline ends. The CDR3 spells CASSEGGGPYNSPLHF. Here the CDR3 DNA reads TGTGCCAGCAGTGAGGGTGGGGGCCCCTATAATTCACCCCTCCACTTT.

The genes are TRBV7-9 and TRBJ2-7; tentatively, D is TRBD1 (6 bases). This CDR3 is built from 14 residues. Trimming shortened V by 1 base and J by 4 bases, and 11 bases separated the two germline ends. In germline, CDR1 is SEHNR, CDR2 FQNEAQ (reference sequence). The CDR3 is CASSLGDTFYEQYF. CDR3 nucleotide sequence: TGTGCCAGCAGCTTAGGGGACACTTTTTACGAGCAGTACTTC. The full variable domain, completed using reference TRBV7-9 and TRBJ2-7, is DTGVSQNPRHKITKRGQNVTFRCDPISEHNRLYWYRQTLGQGPEFLTYFQNEAQLEKSRLLSDRFSAERPKGSFSTLEIQRTEQGDSAMYLCASSLGDTFYEQYFGPGTRLTVT.

CDR3 region: CASSYPSPTGPSNQPQHF. The CDR3 region has the DNA TGTGCCAGCAGTTACCCTTCTCCGACAGGGCCTAGCAATCAGCCCCAGCATTTT. This rearrangement joins TRBV6-5 to TRBJ1-5, with TRBD1 matching 7 bases. Germline-derived CDR1 and CDR2 are MNHEY and SVGAGI. This CDR3 is 18 amino acids long. Unmatched junction bases numbered 10, after V lost 2 bases and J lost 0 bases.

This clonotype was picked up a small number of times. The chain employs TRBV2 and TRBJ2-7; weak D call: TRBD1 (5 bases). The CDR3 totals 14 residues. Trimming removed 4 bases at V and 7 bases at J, with 17 bases between. CDR1 SNHLY and CDR2 FYNNEI come from the germline V gene. CDR3 loop: CASSGWRQSGEQYF. CDR3 DNA sequence: TGTGCCAGCAGTGGATGGAGACAGTCAGGGGAGCAGTACTTC.

This clonotype was found a few times. This sequence joins TRBV5-1 and TRBJ2-2, with 9 bases that match TRBD1. The CDR3 totals 16 residues. Germline V CDR1 and CDR2: SGHRS, YFSETQ. Germline trimming cut 2 bases from V and 1 base from J; bases unmatched to any gene: 3. CDR3 nucleotides: TGCGCCAGCAGCTTTGGGACAGGGCGGAACACCGGGGAGCTGTTTTTT. This sequence encodes CASSFGTGRNTGELFF.

The V call is TRBV29-1, the J call TRBJ1-1; maybe TRBD1 (5 bases). This CDR3 region has 12 residues. The V end was cut by 7 bases, the J end by 1 base, with 10 bases between. Germline values: CDR1 SQVTM, CDR2 ANQGSEA. CDR3 amino acids: CSAGTKNTEAFF. The CDR3 DNA is TGCAGCGCCGGGACCAAGAACACTGAAGCTTTCTTT.

This clonotype was detected only a few times. The chain joins TRBV9 to TRBJ2-3, with 8 bases lining up with TRBD2. Germline-derived CDR1 and CDR2 are SGDLS and YYNGEE. The CDR3 sequence is 15 residues long. V lost 2 bases and J lost 7; bases outside the gene matches: 9. In DNA, the CDR3 is TGTGCCAGCAGCGTGGACAGCGGGAGAGCGAATACGCAGTATTTT. Translated, it gives CASSVDSGRANTQYF.

The chain employs TRBV6-5 and TRBJ2-3; 8 bases match TRBD1. The CDR3 runs 13 residues. The germline gives CDR1 MNHEY, CDR2 SVGAGI. V was clipped by 6 bases and J by 3 bases; unmatched bases: 2. The CDR3 DNA is TGTGCCAGCAGGTACAGGGGGACAGATACGCAGTATTTT. Translating it yields CASRYRGTDTQYF.

The table lists this clonotype with a few counts. The gene calls are TRBV7-2 and TRBJ2-2; D is unresolved. V was trimmed by 2 bases and J by 1 base, leaving 11 bases between them. The CDR3 contains 16 residues. In germline, CDR1 is SGHTA, CDR2 FQGNSA. The CDR3 spells CASSLPTHRNTGELFF. The CDR3 DNA follows: TGTGCCAGCAGCTTACCCACGCACAGGAACACCGGGGAGCTGTTTTTT.

This clonotype was seen more than once but under ten times. The J gene is TRBJ2-1, the V gene TRBV5-1; 12 positions match TRBD2. V lost 0 bases to trimming and J lost 4 bases; unmatched junction nucleotides: 11. In germline, CDR1 is SGHRS, CDR2 YFSETQ. The length of the CDR3 is 19 residues. In DNA, the CDR3 is TGCGCCAGCAGCTTGGCCCAAGGACTAGCGGGAAGCGAATACAATGAGCAGTTCTTC. Translated: CASSLAQGLAGSEYNEQFF.

The chain links TRBV7-6 to TRBJ1-6; D is uncertain. Germline-derived CDR1 and CDR2 are SGHVS and FNYEAQ. The CDR3 sequence is 14 residues long. V was clipped by 0 bases and J by 7 bases, with 7 bases between them. CDR3 amino acids: CASSLAAGNSPLHF. CDR3 nucleotides: TGTGCCAGCAGCTTAGCAGCGGGAAATTCACCCCTCCACTTT.